The T cell receptor (beta chain) under discussion was sequenced for a study of T cells expressing NK-cell markers. Background on the study: Sorted CD3+CD56+NKG2C+, CD3+CD56+NKG2C- and CD3+CD56-NKG2C+ T-cell subsets were beta-chain profiled. General study results and limits: Similarly, these clonotypes led the CD3+CD56-NKG2C+ fraction as well in several donors. The study left the HCMV specificity of expanded NKG2C+ T cell clones unresolved.

This CDR3 has 15 amino acids. The germline V gene has CDR1 SGHNT and CDR2 YENEEA. 5'RACE template switching with UMIs generated TCR beta cDNA. TCRdb re-analyzed the 5' RACE reads; it lists each CDR3 protein once, without DNA. The sample table includes 200,000 to 300,000 distinct CDR3 sequences. Worth noting for this clonotype: Its antigen is still unknown.

This clonotype was sampled from a woman between 18 and 69 years old in good health. The source material was blood T cells: a sorted CD56 or NKG2C T cell subset, CD4+ or CD8+ T cells, or bulk PBMC T cells (not recorded which). The chain couples TRBV11-3 to TRBJ2-5; the D call from TCRdb, TRBD1, cannot be confirmed without DNA. This CDR3 is CASSLDGTPQETQYF.